This T cell receptor (beta chain) was found in a study of T-cell reconstitution after alpha-beta-depleted transplantation in children. V lost 0 bases and J lost 10, with 16 bases in between. Germline CDR1 reads ENHRY; CDR2 reads SYGVKD. The CDR3 consists of 15 residues. There are many counts of this clonotype. Its antigen is still unknown. Study-wide findings and caveats: At around two months after transplant, the alpha-beta T cells were reportedly derived from several hundred expanded clones that came from non-depleted graft cells. It was newly produced T cells that mostly accounted for T-cell counts and diversity one year after transplant. Surviving recipient T cells and thymic progenitors underlay high day-60 TCRbeta diversity in some patients.

A TCRbeta library incorporating unique molecular identifiers was prepared. MiXCR was run by TCRdb on the PCR reads, yielding one entry per CDR3 protein. The sample comprises a few hundred thousand distinct CDR3 sequences, over 40% of which are singletons, and around a quarter rests with the top ten. Here the sequenced sample was PBMCs, taken before TCRalphabeta/CD19-depleted stem cell transplant. The genes are TRBV10-3 and TRBJ2-1; D may be TRBD2 (5 bases). This sequence was found in a girl aged 2 to 9 with aplastic anemia, due to receive a stem cell transplant. The CDR3 DNA reads as TGTGCCATCAGTGAGTCGGCCCAGGAGGCAATCGAGCAGTTCTTC. Its translation: CAISESAQEAIEQFF.